This T cell receptor beta chain was found in a study of CD8 T cells in ankylosing spondylitis. V dropped 5 bases and J dropped 0 bases, with 29 bases sitting between them. Germline-derived CDR1 and CDR2 are SGHAT and FQDESV (reference sequence). The CDR3 sequence is 20 residues long. TCRdb passed the 5' RACE reads through MiXCR, listing each CDR3 protein once. Found here are about 130,000 distinct CDR3 sequences, roughly 18% of them singletons; the top ten hold approximately 33%. This clonotype was found a few times. Its antigen remains unidentified. Findings of the study overall: About 8 highly homologous variants made up a TCR beta motif, and this motif appeared characteristic of ankylosing spondylitis blood. The authors reported significant enrichment of disease-linked clones in matched ankylosing spondylitis synovial fluid.

The chain couples TRBV11-1 to TRBJ2-7, with D possibly being TRBD2 (5 bases). The TCR comes from a male donor with ankylosing spondylitis. Sequencing was carried out using blood, either unsorted or a sorted T cell fraction (not recorded which). As DNA, the CDR3 is TGTGCCAGCAGCCCACCCTTGAGGGTGAGAGGCGGGTCGACCTCCTACGAGCAGTACTTC. Its translation: CASSPPLRVRGGSTSYEQYF.